The T cell receptor beta chain under discussion was sequenced for a study of molecular identifiers for immune sequencing clone quantification. Whole-study findings and limits: Clones above 20 RNA copies held over 97% of effector molecules, under 1% in naive cells.

The CDR3 is 15 residues long. Deletions cut 0 bases from V and 0 bases from J, with 7 bases between. Germline CDR1 is SGHTS and CDR2 is YDEGEE. This clonotype has at least ten counts. What it binds is unknown. Libraries from naive CD8 cells were generated from approximately 20,000 to 980,000 sorted cells (with 10%, 30% or 50% RNA). When naive CD8 T cells were sorted, they were gated as CD8+CD4-CCR7+CD45RA+. Bulk TCR library preparation followed previously described methods with listed TCR primers. MiXCR, applied by TCRdb to the PCR reads, yields one record per CDR3 protein. The sample records fewer than 45,000 distinct CDR3 sequences, 19% being singletons.

The sequence came from a human donor in good health. Some libraries in this study had Jurkat cell RNA spiked in. The material sequenced was naive CD8+ T cells from blood, with Jurkat cell RNA spiked in. Subset given: FACS-sorted CD8+CD4-CCR7+CD45RA+ naive T cells. The genes are TRBV5-8 and TRBJ1-5; D is uncertain. This chain's CDR3 is CASSLGSHSNQPQHF. CDR3 nucleotide sequence: TGTGCCAGCAGCTTGGGCAGCCATAGCAATCAGCCCCAGCATTTT.